Sequencing of this T cell receptor (beta chain) was carried out in a study of CD8 T cells in Susac syndrome. CDR1 SQVTM and CDR2 ANQGSEA come from the germline V gene. The length of the CDR3 is 14 residues. V was pared by 8 bases and J by 4 bases, with 12 bases of the junction left unmatched. A quantity of about 0.5 to 1 ug RNA underwent reverse transcription using random hexamers. A multiplex approach, immunoSEQ multiplex PCR, amplified TCR beta CDR3 across 54 Vbeta and 13 Jbeta. TCRdb reprocessed the immunoSEQ multiplex PCR reads via MiXCR and lists one record per CDR3 protein. The sample includes about 190,000 distinct CDR3 sequences, almost 96% of them seen just once.

Sample: CD4+ T cells from PBMCs. The clonotype comes from a human donor with Susac syndrome. The chain links TRBV29-1 to TRBJ2-3; 7 nucleotides line up with TRBD1. The CDR3, as DNA: TGCAGCCTCGGACAGGTCGTTTCACCAGATACGCAGTATTTT. Its protein is CSLGQVVSPDTQYF.